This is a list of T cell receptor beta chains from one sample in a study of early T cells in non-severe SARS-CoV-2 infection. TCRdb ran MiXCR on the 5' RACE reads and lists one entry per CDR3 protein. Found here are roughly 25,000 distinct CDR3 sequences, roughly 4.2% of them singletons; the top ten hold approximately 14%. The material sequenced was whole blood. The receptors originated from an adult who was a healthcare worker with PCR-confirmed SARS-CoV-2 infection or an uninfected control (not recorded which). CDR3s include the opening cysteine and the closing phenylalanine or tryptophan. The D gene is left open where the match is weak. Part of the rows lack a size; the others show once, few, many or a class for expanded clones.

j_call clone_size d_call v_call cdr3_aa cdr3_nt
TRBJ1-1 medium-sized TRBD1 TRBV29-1 CSANRQGATEAFF TGCAGCGCAAACCGACAGGGGGCAACTGAAGCTTTCTTT
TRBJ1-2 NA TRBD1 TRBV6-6 CASSYSGTEINGYTF TGTGCCAGCAGTTACTCCGGGACAGAGATAAATGGCTACACCTTC
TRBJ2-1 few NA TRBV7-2 CASSLAPRLSYNEQFF TGTGCCAGCAGCTTAGCCCCGCGGCTATCCTACAATGAGCAGTTCTTC
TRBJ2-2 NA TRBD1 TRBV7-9 CASSLFRGSNTGELFF TGTGCCAGCAGCTTATTCAGGGGGTCGAACACCGGGGAGCTGTTTTTT
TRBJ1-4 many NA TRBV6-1 CASNRQGYEKLFF TGTGCCAGCAACCGGCAGGGTTACGAAAAACTGTTTTTT
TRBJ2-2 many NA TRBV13 CASSLRGRTRNTGELFF TGTGCCAGCAGCTTACGGGGGCGGACTCGGAACACCGGGGAGCTGTTTTTT
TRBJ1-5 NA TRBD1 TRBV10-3 CATHWDRNQPQHF TGTGCCACCCACTGGGACAGGAATCAGCCCCAGCATTTT
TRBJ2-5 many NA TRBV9 CASSGTGTFKETQYF TGTGCCAGCAGCGGGACCGGGACTTTTAAAGAGACCCAGTACTTC
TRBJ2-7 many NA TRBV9 CASSVVGYEQYF TGTGCCAGCAGCGTAGTTGGGTACGAGCAGTACTTC
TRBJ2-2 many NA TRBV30 CAWLGPGELFF TGTGCCTGGCTAGGACCCGGGGAGCTGTTTTTT
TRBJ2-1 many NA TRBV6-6 CASTLLPDTNNEQFF TGTGCCAGCACGCTTTTACCGGACACAAACAATGAGCAGTTCTTC
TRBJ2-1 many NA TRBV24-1 CATSGGTDNEQFF TGTGCCACCAGTGGTGGAACCGACAATGAGCAGTTCTTC
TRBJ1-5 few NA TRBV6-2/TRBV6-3 CASRDDLYSNQPQHF TGTGCCAGCAGAGACGATTTATATAGCAATCAGCCCCAGCATTTT
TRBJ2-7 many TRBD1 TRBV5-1 CGTGTGILFFSLPGEQYF TGCGGCACCGGGACAGGGATTCTATTTTTTTCCCTTCCCGGCGAGCAGTACTTC
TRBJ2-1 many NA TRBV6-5 CASSYGGPGWNEQFF TGTGCCAGCAGTTACGGCGGGCCAGGGTGGAATGAGCAGTTCTTC
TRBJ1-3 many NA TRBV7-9 CASSLDRPGNTIYF TGTGCCAGCAGCTTGGATAGACCTGGAAACACCATATATTTT
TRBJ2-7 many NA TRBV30 CAWSPVARGSYEQYF TGTGCCTGGAGTCCTGTAGCCAGGGGATCCTACGAGCAGTACTTC
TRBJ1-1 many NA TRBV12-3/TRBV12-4 CASSYTPGGDTEAFF TGTGCCAGCAGTTATACACCGGGAGGGGACACTGAAGCTTTCTTT
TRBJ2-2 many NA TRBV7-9 CASTPRDDGTGELFF TGTGCCAGCACACCGAGGGACGATGGGACCGGGGAGCTGTTTTTT
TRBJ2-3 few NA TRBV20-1 CSARDSAGGNTDTQYF TGCAGTGCTAGAGATTCGGCAGGCGGGAACACAGATACGCAGTATTTT
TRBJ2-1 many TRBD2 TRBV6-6 CASTPGLAAYNEQFF TGTGCCAGCACCCCGGGACTAGCGGCCTACAATGAGCAGTTCTTC
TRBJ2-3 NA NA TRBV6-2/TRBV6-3 CASLDLADTTDTQYF TGTGCCAGTCTCGATTTAGCGGATACCACAGATACGCAGTATTTT
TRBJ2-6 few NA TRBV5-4 CASSSSLASGANVLTF TGTGCCAGCAGCTCCTCGTTGGCGTCGGGGGCCAACGTCCTGACTTTC
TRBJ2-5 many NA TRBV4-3 CASSRGQQETQYF TGCGCCAGCAGCCGCGGACAGCAAGAGACCCAGTACTTC
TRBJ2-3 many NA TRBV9 CASTGGTASTDTQYF TGTGCCAGCACTGGAGGGACCGCTAGCACAGATACGCAGTATTTT
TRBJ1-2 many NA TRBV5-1 CASSYPGESGYTF TGCGCCAGCAGCTACCCTGGGGAGAGTGGCTACACCTTC
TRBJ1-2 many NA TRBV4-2 CASSQVDTARHGYTF TGTGCCAGCAGCCAAGTGGACACCGCGCGCCATGGCTACACCTTC
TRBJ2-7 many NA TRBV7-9 CASSLDGGPGLNYEQYF TGTGCCAGCAGCTTGGACGGGGGGCCCGGACTAAATTACGAGCAGTACTTC
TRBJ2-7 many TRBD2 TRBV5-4 CASSAILAGVAYEQYF TGTGCCAGCAGCGCGATCCTAGCGGGAGTAGCCTACGAGCAGTACTTC
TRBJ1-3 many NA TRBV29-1 CSVELGTSGNTIYF TGCAGCGTTGAACTGGGGACATCTGGAAACACCATATATTTT
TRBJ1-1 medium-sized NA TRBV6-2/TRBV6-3 CASRPSGQLNTEAFF TGTGCCAGCAGACCCAGCGGGCAGCTAAACACTGAAGCTTTCTTT
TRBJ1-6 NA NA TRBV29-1 CSVTVSANSPLHF TGCAGCGTCACAGTATCTGCTAATTCACCCCTCCACTTT
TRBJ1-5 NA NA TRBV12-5 CASGTGTQPQHF TGTGCTAGTGGAACAGGCACGCAGCCCCAGCATTTT
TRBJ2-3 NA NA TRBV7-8 CASSRGWSADTQYF TGTGCCAGCAGCCGCGGATGGAGCGCAGATACGCAGTATTTT
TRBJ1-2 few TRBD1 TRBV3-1 CASSLGTGGLVNYGYTF TGTGCCAGCAGCCTGGGGACAGGGGGCTTAGTTAACTATGGCTACACCTTC
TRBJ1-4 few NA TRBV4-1 CASSQDVISLNEKLFF TGCGCCAGCAGCCAAGACGTAATATCTCTTAATGAAAAACTGTTTTTT
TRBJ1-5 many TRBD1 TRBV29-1 CSVSSTGTGNQPQHF TGCAGCGTTTCCTCGACCGGGACAGGGAATCAGCCCCAGCATTTT
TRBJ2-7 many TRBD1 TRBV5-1 CASSLSPDRGLYEQYF TGCGCCAGCAGCTTGTCCCCGGACAGGGGGCTCTACGAGCAGTACTTC
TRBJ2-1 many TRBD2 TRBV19 CASKDSGVYYNEQFF TGTGCCAGTAAAGATAGCGGGGTCTACTACAATGAGCAGTTCTTC
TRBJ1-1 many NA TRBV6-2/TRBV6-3 CASSYSPDSQPEAFF TGTGCCAGCAGTTACTCGCCGGACAGCCAACCTGAAGCTTTCTTT
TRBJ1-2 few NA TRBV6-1 CASSTKTSTF TGTGCCAGCAGTACCAAAACAAGCACCTTC
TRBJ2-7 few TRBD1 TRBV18 CASSPGQSSYEQYF TGTGCCAGCTCCCCGGGACAGAGCTCCTACGAGCAGTACTTC
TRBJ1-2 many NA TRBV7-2 CASSLVSGQKSRRNFANYGYTF TGTGCCAGCAGCTTAGTTTCGGGGCAAAAGTCTCGCAGGAATTTTGCAAACTATGGCTACACCTTC
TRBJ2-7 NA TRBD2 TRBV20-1 CSVTTGTRTSYEQYF TGCAGTGTTACAACCGGGACTAGAACTTCCTACGAGCAGTACTTC
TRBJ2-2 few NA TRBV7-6 CASSRELESTGELFF TGTGCCAGCAGCCGCGAACTAGAGAGCACCGGGGAGCTGTTTTTT
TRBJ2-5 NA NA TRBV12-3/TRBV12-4 CASSLPESHETQYF TGTGCCAGCAGTTTGCCTGAGAGCCACGAGACCCAGTACTTC
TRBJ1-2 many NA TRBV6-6 CASSYSGYTF TGTGCCAGCAGTTACTCCGGCTACACCTTC
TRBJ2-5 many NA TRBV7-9 CASSLATHKRTVKQETQYF TGTGCCAGCAGCTTAGCTACTCACAAACGGACAGTCAAACAAGAGACCCAGTACTTC
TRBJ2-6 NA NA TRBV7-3 CASSLYGSGANVLTF TGTGCCAGCAGCTTATACGGTTCTGGGGCCAACGTCCTGACTTTC